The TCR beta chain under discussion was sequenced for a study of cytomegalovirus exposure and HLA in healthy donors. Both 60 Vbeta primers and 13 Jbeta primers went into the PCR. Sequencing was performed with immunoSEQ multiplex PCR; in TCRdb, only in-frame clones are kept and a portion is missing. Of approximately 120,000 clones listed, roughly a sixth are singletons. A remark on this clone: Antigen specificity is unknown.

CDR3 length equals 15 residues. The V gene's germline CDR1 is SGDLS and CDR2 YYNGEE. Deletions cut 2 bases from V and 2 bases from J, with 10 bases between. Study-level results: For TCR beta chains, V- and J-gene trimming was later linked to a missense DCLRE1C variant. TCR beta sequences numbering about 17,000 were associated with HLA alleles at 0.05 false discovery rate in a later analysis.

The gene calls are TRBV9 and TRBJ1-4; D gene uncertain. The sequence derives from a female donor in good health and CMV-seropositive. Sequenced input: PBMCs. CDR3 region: CASSVRGSTNEKLFF. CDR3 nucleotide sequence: TGTGCCAGCAGCGTGCGGGGTTCCACTAATGAAAAACTGTTTTTT.